This entry lists 23 T cell receptor beta chains sequenced from one sample in a study of T cell responses to AZD1222 COVID-19 vaccine. Using immunoSEQ multiplex PCR, the repertoire was profiled, and TCRdb retains in-frame clones only, with some absent. Of roughly 100,000 clones listed, over 75% are singletons. The specimen comprised peripheral blood, sampled on day 0 of AZD1222 vaccination. Receptor source: an adult in good health.

This chain connects TRBV5-1 to TRBJ1-2, with a tentative D call TRBD1 (5 bases). CDR1 SGHRS and CDR2 YFSETQ come from the germline V gene. Deletions cut 3 bases from V and 1 base from J, with 22 bases between. CDR3 size: 18 residues. The CDR3 region is CASSSRGGSGSINYGYTF. DNA of the CDR3: TGCGCCAGCAGCTCTAGGGGAGGTTCAGGTTCAATTAACTATGGCTACACCTTC.

V usage is TRBV5-1 and J usage is TRBJ1-1; 7 nucleotides match TRBD1. The V gene end was trimmed by 4 bases and the J gene end by 1 base; junction bases not matched to a gene: 7. The germline gives CDR1 SGHRS, CDR2 YFSETQ. The CDR3 has 15 amino acids. CDR3 sequence reads: CASSAPGTANTEAFF. For the CDR3, the DNA is TGCGCCAGCAGCGCCCCCGGGACAGCGAACACTGAAGCTTTCTTT.

The chain carries TRBV7-8 and TRBJ1-1; D is unresolved. The CDR3 sequence is 14 residues long. V shed 5 bases and J shed 5 bases, with 15 bases lying between them. The germline V gene has CDR1 SGHVS and CDR2 FQNEAQ. The CDR3 coding sequence is TGTGCCAGCAGCCTCCGACCTACTGGGACTGAAGCTTTCTTT. This codes for CASSLRPTGTEAFF.

The rearrangement links TRBV7-2 to TRBJ1-4; no definite D call. Germline V gene sequence: CDR1 SGHTA, CDR2 FQGNSA. This CDR3 region has 15 residues. Trimming shortened V by 2 bases and J by 0 bases, and 7 bases separated the two germline ends. The CDR3 protein is CASSLSASTNEKLFF. In DNA form, the CDR3 reads TGTGCCAGCAGCTTATCAGCTTCAACTAATGAAAAACTGTTTTTT. Combining the CDR3 with reference TRBV7-2 and TRBJ1-4 gives the whole variable domain GAGVSQSPSNKVTEKGKDVELRCDPISGHTALYWYRQSLGQGLEFLIYFQGNSAPDKSGLPSDRFSAERTGGSVSTLTIQRTQQEDSAVYLCASSLSASTNEKLFFGSGTQLSVL.

This rearrangement joins TRBV12-3 or TRBV12-4 to TRBJ1-2; unclear D gene. V shed 3 bases and J shed 3 bases, with 8 bases lying between them. This CDR3 comprises 13 residues. The CDR3 is CASSFGDYYGYTF. The DNA of the CDR3 is TGTGCCAGCAGTTTTGGGGATTACTATGGCTACACCTTC.

This sequence joins TRBV11-2 and TRBJ2-7; TRBD1 is a possible D gene (5 bases). The CDR3 is 14 amino acids. Germline V gene lookup returns CDR1 SGHAT and CDR2 FQNNGV. Trimming shortened V by 5 bases and J by 6 bases, and 17 bases separated the two germline ends. The CDR3 nucleotides are TGTGCCAGCAGCAAGGGAACGACAGCTCCCGAGCAGTACTTC. Amino acids: CASSKGTTAPEQYF. Complete variable domain (other parts from reference TRBV11-2 and TRBJ2-7): EAGVAQSPRYKIIEKRQSVAFWCNPISGHATLYWYQQILGQGPKLLIQFQNNGVVDDSQLPKDRFSAERLKGVDSTLKIQPAKLEDSAVYLCASSKGTTAPEQYFGPGTRLTVT.

This clone showed up just once. V and J are TRBV10-3 and TRBJ2-7; 7 bases are a match to TRBD1. Germline trimming cut 6 bases from V and 0 bases from J; bases unmatched to any gene: 17. The CDR3 contains 18 residues. CDR1 and CDR2 from the germline V gene are ENHRY and SYGVKD. The CDR3 DNA follows: TGTGCCATCAGGATTACGACAGGGCTTTGGGCAAGCTCCTACGAGCAGTACTTC. Protein: CAIRITTGLWASSYEQYF.

The V gene is TRBV7-3, the J gene TRBJ2-1, with TRBD2 identical over 13 bases. There are 15 residues in the CDR3. With 4 bases clipped from V and 6 bases from J, the junction kept 3 bases outside the gene matches. The V gene's germline CDR1 is SGHTA and CDR2 FQGTGA. The CDR3 DNA is TGTGCCAGCAGCTCCCGACTAGCGGGGGGCAATGAGCAGTTCTTC. It codes for CASSSRLAGGNEQFF.

The CDR3 protein is CASSESGTGFMETQYF. CDR3 coding DNA: TGCGCCAGCAGTGAGTCGGGGACAGGGTTTATGGAGACCCAGTACTTC. The chain employs TRBV10-1 and TRBJ2-5; 9 nucleotides agree with TRBD1. V was clipped by 0 bases and J by 5 bases; unmatched bases: 7. There are 16 residues in the CDR3. CDR1 is WNHNN, CDR2 SYGVQD, per germline (reference sequence).

The V gene is TRBV20-1, the J gene TRBJ2-5; D perhaps matches TRBD2 (5 bases). This CDR3 comprises 11 residues. Deletions cut 5 bases from V and 5 bases from J, with 9 bases between. Germline V gene sequence: CDR1 DFQATT, CDR2 SNEGSKA (reference sequence). The CDR3 coding sequence is TGCAGTGCTCCGGACTCTGAGACCCAGTACTTC. Protein: CSAPDSETQYF.

This clone was counted between two and nine times. The V call is TRBV7-2, the J call TRBJ1-2; possibly TRBD1 for D (6 bases). The CDR3 is 17 amino acids. Trimming stripped 2 bases from V and 2 bases from J, with 18 bases between. Germline V gene data show CDR1 as SGHTA and CDR2 as FQGNSA. DNA for the CDR3: TGTGCCAGCAGCTTACCGGACAGACGAATACTCAACTATGGCTACACCTTC. This translates into CASSLPDRRILNYGYTF.

V is TRBV7-9 and J is TRBJ1-1; 8 bases are shared with TRBD1. Germline V CDR1 and CDR2: SEHNR, FQNEAQ (reference sequence). CDR3 length: 12 residues. The ends lost 5 bases at V and 8 bases at J; junction bases unmatched: 4. CDR3 DNA: TGTGCCAGCAGCCTGGACAGGGTAGAAGCTTTCTTT. This encodes CASSLDRVEAFF.

The J gene is TRBJ2-1, the V gene TRBV7-9; maybe TRBD2 (6 bases). This CDR3 contains 15 residues. The germline CDR1 and CDR2 sequences are SEHNR and FQNEAQ (reference sequence). V was cut by 5 bases and J by 5 bases, with 16 bases left in between. DNA for the CDR3: TGTGCCAGCAGCCTCCCGGCGGGGAGCAACAATGAGCAGTTCTTC. This sequence encodes CASSLPAGSNNEQFF.

The rearrangement links TRBV5-1 to TRBJ1-4; possible D gene TRBD1, 5 bases. This CDR3 spans 15 amino acids. Germline V CDR1 and CDR2: SGHRS, YFSETQ. Trimming took 4 bases from V and 7 from J, leaving 17 bases between them. The DNA for the CDR3 is TGCGCCAGCAGCACTCTCGGGGGGTTAAGTGAAAAACTGTTTTTT. Translation gives CASSTLGGLSEKLFF.

Written as DNA, the CDR3 is TGTGCCAGCAGTTCACAGCAGTGGGTTGGGGACAGAAAATTCGAAAAACTGTTTTTT. This encodes CASSSQQWVGDRKFEKLFF. V and J are TRBV27 and TRBJ1-4, with TRBD1 matching over 7 bases. The CDR3 runs to 19 residues. The trim removed 4 bases at V and 8 bases at J, leaving 22 bases unmatched. Germline lookup yields CDR1 MNHEY and CDR2 SMNVEV (reference sequence).

This chain uses TRBV5-8 with TRBJ2-4, with D unresolved. Germline CDR1 and CDR2: SGHTS and YDEGEE. The CDR3 sequence is 14 residues long. V was trimmed by 4 bases and J by 2 bases, leaving 10 bases between them. The CDR3 DNA follows: TGTGCCAGCAGCCTCACTTCCACCAAAAACATTCAGTACTTC. It encodes CASSLTSTKNIQYF.

The rearrangement links TRBV9 to TRBJ1-2; D gene ambiguous. This CDR3 contains 18 residues. The V end lost 3 bases, the J end lost 0 bases, and 21 bases lay between the germline ends. Per germline, CDR1 SGDLS and CDR2 YYNGEE. The CDR3 DNA reads TGTGCCAGCAGCGCTTCCGGGATCACACCCCTATCTAACTATGGCTACACCTTC. This gives the protein CASSASGITPLSNYGYTF.

The chain employs TRBV19 and TRBJ1-1; TRBD1 is a possible D gene (5 bases). Germline V gene sequence: CDR1 LNHDA, CDR2 SQIVND (reference sequence). CDR3 length equals 12 residues. Trimming removed 5 bases at V and 11 bases at J, with 15 bases between. In DNA, the CDR3 is TGTGCCAGTAGTCCCGTCGGACACTGGGCTTTCTTT. Its protein is CASSPVGHWAFF.

This clone was counted between two and nine times. The V and J genes are TRBV6-5 and TRBJ1-2, with D uncertain. V lost 5 bases and J 5 bases, leaving 12 bases between the germline ends. This CDR3 region has 13 residues. Germline assignment: CDR1 MNHEY and CDR2 SVGAGI. CDR3 in amino acids: CASSPDGEYGYTF. The CDR3 bases are TGTGCCAGCAGTCCGGACGGGGAGTATGGCTACACCTTC.

In this sample, this clone turned up once. This chain's CDR3 is CASSLGQGGNQPQHF. The CDR3 nucleotides are TGCGCCAGCAGCTTGGGACAGGGAGGGAATCAGCCCCAGCATTTT. The rearrangement uses TRBV5-1 and TRBJ1-5, with 7 nucleotides matching TRBD1. The CDR3 consists of 15 residues. The germline V gene has CDR1 SGHRS and CDR2 YFSETQ. V trimming: 0 bases; J trimming: 4 bases; junction bases outside the gene matches: 4.

The rearrangement links TRBV9 to TRBJ1-3; D not resolved. With 0 bases removed from V and 5 bases from J, the gap between germline ends came to 9 bases. CDR1 and CDR2 from the germline V gene are SGDLS and YYNGEE. This CDR3 comprises 14 residues. CDR3 DNA: TGTGCCAGCAGCGTAGGGACCCAACGAAACACCATATATTTT. Its protein is CASSVGTQRNTIYF.

V gene TRBV6-5 combines with J gene TRBJ1-6; 9 bases line up with TRBD1. Losses at the gene ends were 8 bases for V and 9 bases for J; bases not matched to a gene: 5. CDR1 MNHEY and CDR2 SVGAGI come from the germline V gene. The CDR3 length is 13 residues. In nucleotides, the CDR3 is TGTGCCAGCGTAGGACAGGGGCCTTCACCCCTCCACTTT. Protein sequence: CASVGQGPSPLHF.

The rearrangement joins TRBV18 to TRBJ2-1; D is possibly TRBD1 (6 bases). The CDR3 runs 14 residues. Germline CDR1 is KGHSH and CDR2 is LQKENI. V lost 1 base, J lost 7 bases, and 11 bases lay in between. The CDR3 region has the DNA TGTGCCAGCTCACCACGGGGGCGAGATAATGAGCAGTTCTTC. The encoded protein is CASSPRGRDNEQFF.